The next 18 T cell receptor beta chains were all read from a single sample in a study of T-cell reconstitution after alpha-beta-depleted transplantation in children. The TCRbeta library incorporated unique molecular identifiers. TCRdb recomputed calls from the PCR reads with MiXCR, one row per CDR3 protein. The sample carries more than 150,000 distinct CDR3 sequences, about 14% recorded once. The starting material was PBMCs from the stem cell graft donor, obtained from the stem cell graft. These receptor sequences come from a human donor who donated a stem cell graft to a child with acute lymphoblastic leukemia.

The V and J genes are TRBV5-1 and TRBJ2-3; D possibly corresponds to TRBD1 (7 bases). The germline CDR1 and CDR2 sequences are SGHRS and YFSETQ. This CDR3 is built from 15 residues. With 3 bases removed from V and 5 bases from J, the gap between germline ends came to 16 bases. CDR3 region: CASSSETGREDTQYF. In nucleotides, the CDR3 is TGCGCCAGCAGCTCGGAGACAGGGCGGGAAGATACGCAGTATTTT.

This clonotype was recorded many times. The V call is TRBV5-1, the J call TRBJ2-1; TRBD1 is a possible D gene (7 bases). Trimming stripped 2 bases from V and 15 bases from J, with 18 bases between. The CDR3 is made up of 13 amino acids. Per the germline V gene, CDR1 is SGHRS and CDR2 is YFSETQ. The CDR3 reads CASSLPDREVMFF. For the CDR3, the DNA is TGCGCCAGCAGCTTACCCGACAGGGAGGTTATGTTCTTC.

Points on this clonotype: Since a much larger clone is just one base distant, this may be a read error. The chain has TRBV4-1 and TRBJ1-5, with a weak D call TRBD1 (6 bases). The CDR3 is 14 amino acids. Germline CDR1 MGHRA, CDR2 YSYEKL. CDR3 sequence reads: CASRGQGSNQRQHF. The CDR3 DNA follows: TGCGCCAGTAGGGGCCAGGGGAGCAATCAGCGCCAGCATTTT.

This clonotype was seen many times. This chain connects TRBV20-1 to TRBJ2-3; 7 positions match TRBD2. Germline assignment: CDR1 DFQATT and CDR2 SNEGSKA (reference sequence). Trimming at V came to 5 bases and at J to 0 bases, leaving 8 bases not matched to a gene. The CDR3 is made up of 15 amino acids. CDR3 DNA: TGCAGTGCTCGAGGGCTAGCGGCTAGCACAGATACGCAGTATTTT. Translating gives CSARGLAASTDTQYF.

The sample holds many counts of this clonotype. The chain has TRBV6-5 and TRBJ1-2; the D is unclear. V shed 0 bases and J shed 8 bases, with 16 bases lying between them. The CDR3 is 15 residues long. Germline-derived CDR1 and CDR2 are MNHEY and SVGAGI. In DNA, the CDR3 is TGTGCCAGCAGTTACTCCCGACCTCAGCTGGGGGGCTACACCTTC. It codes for CASSYSRPQLGGYTF.

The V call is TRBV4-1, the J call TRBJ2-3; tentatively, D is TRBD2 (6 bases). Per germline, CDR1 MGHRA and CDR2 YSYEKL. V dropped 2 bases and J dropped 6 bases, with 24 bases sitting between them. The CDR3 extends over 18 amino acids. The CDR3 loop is CASSQRSIAAHGGDTQYF. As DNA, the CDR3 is TGCGCCAGCAGCCAAAGGTCAATAGCGGCACATGGGGGGGATACGCAGTATTTT.

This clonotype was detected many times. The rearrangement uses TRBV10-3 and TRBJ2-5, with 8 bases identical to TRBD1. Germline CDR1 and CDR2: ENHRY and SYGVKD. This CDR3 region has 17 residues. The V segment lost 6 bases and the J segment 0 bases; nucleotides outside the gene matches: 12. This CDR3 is CAISRQGSVKYQETQYF. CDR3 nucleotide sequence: TGTGCCATCAGCCGACAGGGGTCGGTCAAGTACCAAGAGACCCAGTACTTC.

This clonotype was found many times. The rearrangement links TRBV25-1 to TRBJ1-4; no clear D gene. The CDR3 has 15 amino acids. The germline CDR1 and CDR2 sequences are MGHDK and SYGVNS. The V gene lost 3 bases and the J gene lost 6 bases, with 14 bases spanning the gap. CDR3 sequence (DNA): TGTGCCAGCAGTGATACAGCCAGCCCCTATGAAAAACTGTTTTTT. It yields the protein CASSDTASPYEKLFF.

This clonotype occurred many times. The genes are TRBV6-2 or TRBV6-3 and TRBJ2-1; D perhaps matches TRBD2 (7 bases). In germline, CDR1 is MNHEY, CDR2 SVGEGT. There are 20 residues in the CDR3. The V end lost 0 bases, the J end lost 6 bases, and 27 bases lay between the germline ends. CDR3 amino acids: CASSYSLPTLRGGASNEQFF. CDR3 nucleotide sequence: TGTGCCAGCAGTTACTCTCTACCGACCCTTCGAGGGGGGGCGTCCAATGAGCAGTTCTTC.

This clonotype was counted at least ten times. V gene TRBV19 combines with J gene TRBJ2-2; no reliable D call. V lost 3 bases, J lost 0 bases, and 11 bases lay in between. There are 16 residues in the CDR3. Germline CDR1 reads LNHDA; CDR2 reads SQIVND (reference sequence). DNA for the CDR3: TGTGCCAGTAGTATCGGCTCCGGCGCGAACACCGGGGAGCTGTTTTTT. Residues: CASSIGSGANTGELFF.

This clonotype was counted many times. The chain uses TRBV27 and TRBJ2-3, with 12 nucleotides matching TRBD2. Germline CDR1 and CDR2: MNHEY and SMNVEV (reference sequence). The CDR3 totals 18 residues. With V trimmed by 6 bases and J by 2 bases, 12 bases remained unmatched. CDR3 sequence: CASSTLAGGPQNTDTQYF. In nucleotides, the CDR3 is TGTGCCAGCAGCACACTAGCGGGAGGTCCTCAGAACACAGATACGCAGTATTTT.

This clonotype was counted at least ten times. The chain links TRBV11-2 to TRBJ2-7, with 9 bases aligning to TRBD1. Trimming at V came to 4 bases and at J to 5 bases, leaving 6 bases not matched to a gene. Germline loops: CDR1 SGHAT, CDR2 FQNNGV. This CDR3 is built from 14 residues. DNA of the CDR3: TGTGCCAGCAGCTCGACCGGGACAGGGCACGAGCAGTACTTC. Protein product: CASSSTGTGHEQYF. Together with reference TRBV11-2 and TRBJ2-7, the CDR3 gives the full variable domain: EAGVAQSPRYKIIEKRQSVAFWCNPISGHATLYWYQQILGQGPKLLIQFQNNGVVDDSQLPKDRFSAERLKGVDSTLKIQPAKLEDSAVYLCASSSTGTGHEQYFGPGTRLTVT.

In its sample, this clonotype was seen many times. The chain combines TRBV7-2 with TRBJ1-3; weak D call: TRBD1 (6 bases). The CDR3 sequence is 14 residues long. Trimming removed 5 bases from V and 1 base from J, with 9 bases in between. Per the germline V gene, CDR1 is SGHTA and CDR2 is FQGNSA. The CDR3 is CASSPQGSGNTIYF. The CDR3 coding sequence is TGTGCCAGCAGCCCACAGGGTTCTGGAAACACCATATATTTT.

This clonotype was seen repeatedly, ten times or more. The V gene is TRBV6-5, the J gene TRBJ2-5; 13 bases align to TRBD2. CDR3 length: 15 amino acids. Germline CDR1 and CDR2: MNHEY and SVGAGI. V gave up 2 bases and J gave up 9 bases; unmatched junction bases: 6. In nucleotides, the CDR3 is TGTGCCAGCAGTTACGGACTAGCGGGGGCCCCGGCCCAGTACTTC. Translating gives CASSYGLAGAPAQYF.

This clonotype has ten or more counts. The CDR3 spells CASSSGSGRREFF. CDR3 coding DNA: TGTGCCAGCAGTTCAGGGAGCGGGAGAAGGGAGTTCTTC. The rearrangement joins TRBV28 to TRBJ2-1; 8 bases align to TRBD2. Trimming at V came to 4 bases and at J to 14 bases, leaving 10 bases not matched to a gene. Germline V CDR1 and CDR2: MDHEN, SYDVKM. The CDR3 runs to 13 residues.

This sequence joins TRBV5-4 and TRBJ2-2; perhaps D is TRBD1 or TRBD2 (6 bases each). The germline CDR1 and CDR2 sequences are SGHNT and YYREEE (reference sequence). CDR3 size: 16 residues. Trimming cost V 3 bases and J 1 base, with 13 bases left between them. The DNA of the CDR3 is TGTGCCAGCAGCTCAGGGGACGGGAGGAACACCGGGGAGCTGTTTTTT. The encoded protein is CASSSGDGRNTGELFF.

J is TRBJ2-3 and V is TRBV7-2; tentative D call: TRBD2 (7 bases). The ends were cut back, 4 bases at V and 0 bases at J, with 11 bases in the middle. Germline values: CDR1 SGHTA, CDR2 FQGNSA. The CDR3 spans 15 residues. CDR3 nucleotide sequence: TGTGCCAGCAGCTACGGGGGGCATAGCACAGATACGCAGTATTTT. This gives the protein CASSYGGHSTDTQYF.

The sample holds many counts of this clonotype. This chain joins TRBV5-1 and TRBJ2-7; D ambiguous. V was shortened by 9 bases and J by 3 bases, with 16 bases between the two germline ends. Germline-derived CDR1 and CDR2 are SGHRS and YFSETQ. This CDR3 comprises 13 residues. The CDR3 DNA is TGCGCCACTTCTAACAGCCCTAGCTACGAGCAGTACTTC. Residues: CATSNSPSYEQYF.